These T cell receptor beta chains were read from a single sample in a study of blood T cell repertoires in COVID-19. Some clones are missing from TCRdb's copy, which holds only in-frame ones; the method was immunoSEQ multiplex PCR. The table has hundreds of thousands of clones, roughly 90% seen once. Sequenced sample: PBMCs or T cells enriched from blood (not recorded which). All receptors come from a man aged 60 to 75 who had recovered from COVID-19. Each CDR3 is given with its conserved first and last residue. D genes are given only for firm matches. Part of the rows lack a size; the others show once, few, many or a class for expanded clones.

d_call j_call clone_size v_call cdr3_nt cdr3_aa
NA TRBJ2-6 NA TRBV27 TGTGCCAGCACTCCCGTCAGCTCTGGGGCCAACGTCCTGACTTTC CASTPVSSGANVLTF
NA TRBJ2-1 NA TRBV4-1 TGCGCCAGCAGCCCCATGGGGCCGAGCTCCTACAATGAGCAGTTCTTC CASSPMGPSSYNEQFF
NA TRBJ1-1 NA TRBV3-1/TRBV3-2 TGTGCCAGCAGCCATACAGGAAACACTGAAGCTTTCTTT CASSHTGNTEAFF
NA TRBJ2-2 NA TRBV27 TGTGCCAGCAGTTTATCGTTGGAGACCTGGTGGGCCGGGGAGCTGTTTTTT CASSLSLETWWAGELFF
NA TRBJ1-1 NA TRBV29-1 TGCAGCTTTCTAGGGGGGAACACTGAAGCTTTCTTT CSFLGGNTEAFF
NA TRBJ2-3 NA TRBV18 TGTGCCAGCTCACCACCAGGGGCCAGCACAGATACGCAGTATTTT CASSPPGASTDTQYF
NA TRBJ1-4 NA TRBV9 TGTGCCAGCAGCCCTCAACCCCTAGAAAAACTGTTTTTT CASSPQPLEKLFF
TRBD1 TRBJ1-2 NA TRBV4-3 TGCGCCAGCAGCCAAGCGGATAGGACAGGCTATGGCTACACCTTC CASSQADRTGYGYTF
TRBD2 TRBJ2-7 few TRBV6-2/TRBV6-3 TGTGCCAGCAGTTACGGCGGGGGAGCCTACGAGCAGTACTTC CASSYGGGAYEQYF
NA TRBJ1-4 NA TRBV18 TGTGCCAGCTCCGCCCAGTCAACTAATGAAAAACTGTTTTTT CASSAQSTNEKLFF
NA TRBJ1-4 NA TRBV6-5 TGTGCCAGCAGTTACTCGGCAGGGCGGGAAAAACTGTTTTTT CASSYSAGREKLFF
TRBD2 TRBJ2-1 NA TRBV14 TGTGCCAGCAGCTCGATGCCGGGACTAGCGGGGGGGCCTTCCTACAATGAGCAGTTCTTC CASSSMPGLAGGPSYNEQFF
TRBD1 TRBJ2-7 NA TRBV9 TGTGCCAGCAGCGTGAGGGACAGGGCCTACGAGCAGTACTTC CASSVRDRAYEQYF
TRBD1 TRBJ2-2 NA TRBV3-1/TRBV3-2 TGTGCCAGCAGCCGCCGGGACAGGGTCACCGGGGAGCTGTTTTTT CASSRRDRVTGELFF
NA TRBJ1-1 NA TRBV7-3 TGTGCCAGCAGCTTATTAGTGGGCAGGGGTTCGGAAGCTTTCTTT CASSLLVGRGSEAFF
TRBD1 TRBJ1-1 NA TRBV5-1 TGCGCCAGCAGCTTCGGACAGGAGAACACTGAAGCTTTCTTT CASSFGQENTEAFF
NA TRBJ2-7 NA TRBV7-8 TGTGCCAGCAGCTTCGTTCCGGGACAAGATTTCTACGAGCAGTACTTC CASSFVPGQDFYEQYF
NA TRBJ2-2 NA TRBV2 TGTGCCAGCAGTGAAGGTTCGGGGGAAACCGGGGAGCTGTTTTTT CASSEGSGETGELFF
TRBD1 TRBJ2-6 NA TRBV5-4 TGTGCCAGCAGCTTTGGTGGCAGGGGGCCCTCTGGGGCCAACGTCCTGACTTTC CASSFGGRGPSGANVLTF
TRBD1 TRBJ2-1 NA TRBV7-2 TGTGCCAGCAGCTCTAACGACAGGGTCAATGAGCAGTTCTTC CASSSNDRVNEQFF
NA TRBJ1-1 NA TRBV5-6 TGTGCCAGCAGCTTGTCGACACGCTACACTGAAGCTTTCTTT CASSLSTRYTEAFF
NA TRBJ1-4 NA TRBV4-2 TGTGCCAGCAGCCAAGATAGGGGGGGCAGGACTGAAAAACTGTTTTTT CASSQDRGGRTEKLFF
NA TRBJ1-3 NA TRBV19 TGTGCCAGTAGTGCGACCCTCCGGGCTGGAAACACCATATATTTT CASSATLRAGNTIYF
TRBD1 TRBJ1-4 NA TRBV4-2 TGTGCCAGCAGCCAAGGGGGGTCAACAGGGGTGACTAATGAAAAACTGTTTTTT CASSQGGSTGVTNEKLFF
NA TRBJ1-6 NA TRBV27 TGTGCCAGCGCCGCCTTGGGGGGGGATAATTCACCCCTCCACTTT CASAALGGDNSPLHF
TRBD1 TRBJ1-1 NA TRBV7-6 TGTGCCAGCAGCTTAGGGACAGGGAGAACTGAAGCTTTCTTT CASSLGTGRTEAFF
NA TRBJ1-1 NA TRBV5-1 TGCGCCAGCAGCTTTTCGGTGTCGAACACTGAAGCTTTCTTT CASSFSVSNTEAFF
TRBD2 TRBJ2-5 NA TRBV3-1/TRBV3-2 TGTGCCAGCAGCCATCCACTGGGGGGGTCAGAGACCCAGTACTTC CASSHPLGGSETQYF
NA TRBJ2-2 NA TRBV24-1 TGTGCCACCAGTGATCCGACACCCGGGGAGCTGTTTTTT CATSDPTPGELFF
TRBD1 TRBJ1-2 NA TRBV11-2 TGTGCCAGCAGCTTTGTTGGCGTGAGGGGGCATCAATATGGCTACACCTTC CASSFVGVRGHQYGYTF
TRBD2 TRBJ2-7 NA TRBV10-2 TGCGCCAGCAGGGCCGGGACGGGAGGAGGGTACGAGCAGTACTTC CASRAGTGGGYEQYF
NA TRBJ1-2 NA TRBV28 TGTGCCAGCAGTTTCTTTGGCAGGTATAACTATGGCTACACCTTC CASSFFGRYNYGYTF
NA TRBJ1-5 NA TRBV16 TGTGCCAGCAGCCAATCTCGAGGGAATAGCAATCAGCCCCAGCATTTT CASSQSRGNSNQPQHF
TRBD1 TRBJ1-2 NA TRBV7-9 TGTGCCAGCAGCCTGACAGGGGGCGACCATGGCTACACCTTC CASSLTGGDHGYTF